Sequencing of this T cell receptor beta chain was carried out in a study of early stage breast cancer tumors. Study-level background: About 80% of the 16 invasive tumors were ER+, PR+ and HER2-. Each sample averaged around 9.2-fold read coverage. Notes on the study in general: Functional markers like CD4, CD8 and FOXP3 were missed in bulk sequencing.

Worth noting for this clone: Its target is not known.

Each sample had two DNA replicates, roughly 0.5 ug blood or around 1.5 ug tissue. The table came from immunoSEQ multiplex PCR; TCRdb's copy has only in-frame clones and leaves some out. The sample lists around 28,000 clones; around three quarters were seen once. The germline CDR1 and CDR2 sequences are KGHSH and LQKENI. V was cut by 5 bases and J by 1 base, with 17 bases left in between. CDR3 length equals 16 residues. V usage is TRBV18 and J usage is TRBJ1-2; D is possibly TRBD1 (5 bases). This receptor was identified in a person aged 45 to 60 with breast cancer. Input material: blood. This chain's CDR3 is CASSSTRAAVNYGYTF. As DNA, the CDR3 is TGTGCCAGCTCATCCACCAGGGCAGCTGTTAACTATGGCTACACCTTC.